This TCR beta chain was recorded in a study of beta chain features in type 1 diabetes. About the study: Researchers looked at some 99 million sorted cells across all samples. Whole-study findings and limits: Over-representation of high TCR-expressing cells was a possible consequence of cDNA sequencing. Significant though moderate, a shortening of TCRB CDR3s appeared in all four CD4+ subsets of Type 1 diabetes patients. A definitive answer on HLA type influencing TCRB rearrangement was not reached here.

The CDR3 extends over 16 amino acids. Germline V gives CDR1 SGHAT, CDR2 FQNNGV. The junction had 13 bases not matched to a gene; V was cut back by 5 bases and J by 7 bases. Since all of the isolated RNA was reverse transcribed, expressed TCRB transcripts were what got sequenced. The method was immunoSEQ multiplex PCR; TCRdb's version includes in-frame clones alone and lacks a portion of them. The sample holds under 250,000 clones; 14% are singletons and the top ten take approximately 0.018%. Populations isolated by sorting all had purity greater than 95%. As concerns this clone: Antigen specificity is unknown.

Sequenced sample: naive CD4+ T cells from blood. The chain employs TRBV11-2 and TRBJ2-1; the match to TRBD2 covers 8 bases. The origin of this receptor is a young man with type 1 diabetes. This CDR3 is CASSRAGDSLRNEQFF. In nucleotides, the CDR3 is TGTGCCAGCAGCCGAGCGGGGGATTCCCTGAGGAATGAGCAGTTCTTC.